This TCR beta chain was retrieved from a study of Graves' ophthalmopathy and Graves' hyperthyroidism. As for the study in general: The blood sample was drawn at first diagnosis and before any treatment.

Transcripts of RNA were the source for amplifying TCR beta CDR3 regions. HTBI primers served in a first-round RT-PCR, which a second-round multiplex PCR followed. TCRdb redid the calling of the multiplex PCR reads with MiXCR, one entry per CDR3 protein. The sample has approximately 700,000 distinct CDR3 sequences; about two fifths are singletons. Uncontrolled infections, pregnancy, lactation or other autoimmune diseases led to patient exclusion. This clonotype was counted ten times or more. Losses at the gene ends were 5 bases for V and 0 bases for J; bases not matched to a gene: 4. This CDR3 is 15 amino acids long.

The sample comprised peripheral blood. The chain has TRBV12-3 or TRBV12-4 and TRBJ1-3; TRBD1 aligns across 7 bases. The sequence came from an adult man with Graves' ophthalmopathy. CDR3 amino acids: CASSPDRLSGNTIYF. Written as DNA, the CDR3 is TGTGCCAGCAGTCCGGACAGGCTCTCTGGAAACACCATATATTTT.